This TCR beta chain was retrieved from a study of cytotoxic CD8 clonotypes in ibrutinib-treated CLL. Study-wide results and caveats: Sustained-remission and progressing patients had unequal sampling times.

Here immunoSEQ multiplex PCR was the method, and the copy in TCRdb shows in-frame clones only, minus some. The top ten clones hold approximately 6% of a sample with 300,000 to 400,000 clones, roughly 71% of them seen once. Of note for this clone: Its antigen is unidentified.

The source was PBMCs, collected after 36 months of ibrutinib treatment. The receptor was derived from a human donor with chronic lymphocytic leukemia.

The DNA of the CDR3 is TGTGCCAGCAGCCCCCCTGGGGCCGGGGAAGAGACCCAGTACTTC. Protein: CASSPPGAGEETQYF. The rearrangement links TRBV6-6 to TRBJ2-5; tentatively, D is TRBD1 or TRBD2 (5 bases each). V was trimmed by 6 bases and J by 3 bases, leaving 17 bases between them. The germline gives CDR1 MNHNY, CDR2 SVGAGI (reference sequence). The CDR3 length is 15 residues.